The rows below give T cell receptor beta chains drawn from one sample of a study of blood T cell repertoires in COVID-19. Only in-frame clones appear in the TCRdb table, and some are missing; sequencing was by immunoSEQ multiplex PCR. This table holds tens of thousands of clones, about nine tenths found once. Sequencing was carried out using peripheral blood. The receptors here all came from a human donor in a cohort sampled during active COVID-19. CDR3s include the opening cysteine and the closing phenylalanine or tryptophan. Each record gives: J gene, CDR3 length, V gene, D gene, clone size, CDR3 protein, CDR3 DNA. D genes are given only for firm matches. Not all rows give a size; the values are once, few, many and, for expanded clones, a class.

>TRBJ1-3|15|TRBV27|TRBD1|.
CASRPQGAVGNTIYF
TGTGCCAGCAGACCTCAGGGGGCAGTCGGAAACACCATATATTTT
>TRBJ1-1|12|TRBV30|.|.
CAWSDRDTEAFF
TGTGCCTGGAGTGATCGCGACACTGAAGCTTTCTTT
>TRBJ1-4|16|TRBV3-1/TRBV3-2|.|.
CASSQDSGGLNEKLFF
TGTGCCAGCAGCCAAGATTCGGGGGGGCTTAATGAAAAACTGTTTTTT
>TRBJ2-1|16|TRBV19|.|.
CASSSGVGRVHNEQFF
TGTGCCAGTAGTAGCGGGGTGGGTAGAGTTCACAATGAGCAGTTCTTC
>TRBJ2-7|15|TRBV4-3|TRBD2|once
CASSQLRTSDYEQYF
TGCGCCAGCAGCCAACTCAGGACTAGCGACTACGAGCAGTACTTC
>TRBJ2-3|14|TRBV7-3|TRBD1|once
CASSPTGGDDTQYF
TGTGCCAGCAGCCCCACAGGGGGCGACGATACGCAGTATTTT
>TRBJ2-4|18|TRBV5-6|TRBD2|.
CASSLFGLAGGAKNIQYF
TGTGCCAGCAGCTTGTTTGGACTAGCGGGAGGAGCCAAAAACATTCAGTACTTC
>TRBJ1-1|15|TRBV5-1|TRBD1|few
CASSVTGERFAEAFF
TGCGCCAGCAGCGTCACAGGGGAGAGATTCGCTGAAGCTTTCTTT
>TRBJ1-2|12|TRBV12-3/TRBV12-4|.|.
CASSTDYYGYTF
TGTGCCAGCAGCACCGACTACTATGGCTACACCTTC
>TRBJ2-1|16|TRBV5-5|TRBD2|once
CASRLEASGARGEQFF
TGTGCCAGCAGGCTGGAGGCTAGCGGGGCACGCGGTGAGCAGTTCTTC
>TRBJ2-5|16|TRBV5-6|TRBD2|.
CASSLGGLGEDETQYF
TGTGCCAGCAGCTTGGGGGGACTAGGTGAAGATGAGACCCAGTACTTC
>TRBJ2-7|13|TRBV18|TRBD2|.
CASSPSGSHEQYF
TGTGCCAGCTCACCTAGCGGGAGCCACGAGCAGTACTTC
>TRBJ1-1|13|TRBV5-1|TRBD1|few
CASSEGQGTEAFF
TGCGCCAGCAGCGAGGGACAGGGCACTGAAGCTTTCTTT